This TCR beta chain comes out of a study of cytomegalovirus exposure and HLA in healthy donors. The PCR made use of 60 Vbeta and 13 Jbeta primers. The method was immunoSEQ multiplex PCR; TCRdb's version includes in-frame clones alone and lacks a portion of them. In the table there are 110,000 to 150,000 clones, over 55% of which are singletons. When sampled, the donors appeared nominally healthy, though they likely had unrecorded immune exposures. Trimming stripped 1 base from V and 2 bases from J, with 15 bases between. Germline V lookup: CDR1 LGHNA, CDR2 YSLEER. The CDR3 has 16 amino acids. The sample taken for sequencing was PBMCs. This chain connects TRBV4-3 to TRBJ2-7; no reliable D call. This TCR was recovered from a man aged 40-49 years in good health and CMV-seronegative. This CDR3 reads CASSQAREFAAYEQYF. In nucleotides, the CDR3 is TGCGCCAGCAGCCAAGCTCGTGAATTCGCAGCCTACGAGCAGTACTTC.